These 31 T cell receptor beta chains were sequenced from one sample in a study of blood T cell repertoires in COVID-19 (dated by TCRdb to between 2020 and 2021). The library was generated by the immunoSEQ multiplex PCR assay. The immuneACCESS repertoire file appears here via TCRdb, limited to in-frame rearrangements. These files lack a portion of the clones; in checked studies, under half of the deficit traces to unresolved V genes, and the cause of the others is not known. A total of 200,000 to 300,000 clones appear in this sample, around 81% of them only once. Together, the top ten hold around 7.5% of the sample. Sequencing used peripheral blood. Receptors were obtained from a woman aged 80 or over with COVID-19, enrolled during active disease.

V and J are TRBV4-3 and TRBJ2-3, with 8 bases identical to TRBD2. The junction had 1 base not matched to a gene; V was cut back by 3 bases and J by 2 bases. CDR1 and CDR2 from the germline V gene are LGHNA and YSLEER. The CDR3 spans 14 residues. The CDR3 DNA follows: TGCGCCAGCAGCCACGGACTAGCCACAGATACGCAGTATTTT. As protein: CASSHGLATDTQYF.

The chain employs TRBV3-1 (or the pseudogene TRBV3-2) and TRBJ1-2; D uncertain. CDR1 is LGHDT and CDR2 is YNNKEL in the germline V gene (reference sequence). V gave up 4 bases and J gave up 4 bases, with 13 bases separating them. This CDR3 spans 14 amino acids. CDR3 DNA: TGTGCCAGCAGCCGGCGCGACGGGAGCTATGGCTACACCTTC. Translating gives CASSRRDGSYGYTF.

The V and J genes are TRBV20-1 and TRBJ1-2; D unclear. The CDR3 totals 10 residues. Looked up from germline, CDR1 is DFQATT and CDR2 is SNEGSKA (reference sequence). V was pared by 5 bases and J by 4 bases, with 5 bases between. CDR3 protein: CSALSYGYTF. The DNA of the CDR3 is TGCAGTGCTCTGTCCTATGGCTACACCTTC.

The chain employs TRBV5-6 and TRBJ2-5; 12 nucleotides align to TRBD2. Germline lookup yields CDR1 SGHDT and CDR2 YYEEEE. The CDR3 has 16 amino acids. V shed 3 bases and J 4 bases; nucleotides not matched to a gene: 7. CDR3 residues: CASSYMTSGRGETQYF. CDR3 bases: TGTGCCAGCAGCTACATGACTAGCGGGAGAGGAGAGACCCAGTACTTC.

The gene calls are TRBV25-1 and TRBJ2-1, with 9 bases aligning to TRBD2. The CDR3 has 15 residues. Looked up from germline, CDR1 is MGHDK and CDR2 is SYGVNS. With V trimmed by 3 bases and J by 5 bases, 5 bases remained unmatched. CDR3 region: CASSDVSSGNNEQFF. Here the CDR3 DNA reads TGTGCCAGCAGTGATGTGTCTAGCGGGAACAATGAGCAGTTCTTC.

This chain joins TRBV3-1 (or the pseudogene TRBV3-2) and TRBJ2-3; 9 bases agree with TRBD2. The V gene's germline CDR1 is LGHDT and CDR2 YNNKEL (reference sequence). The CDR3 is made up of 14 amino acids. The junction had 0 bases not matched to a gene; V was cut back by 1 base and J by 4 bases. The CDR3 loop reads CASSQVAGADTQYF. CDR3 sequence (DNA): TGTGCCAGCAGCCAAGTAGCGGGAGCAGATACGCAGTATTTT.

V usage is TRBV10-3 and J usage is TRBJ2-7; D ambiguous. CDR1 ENHRY and CDR2 SYGVKD come from the germline V gene. This CDR3 spans 13 amino acids. Trimming took 3 bases from V and 7 from J, leaving 13 bases between them. The CDR3 spells CAISDRNVKEQYF. In DNA form, the CDR3 reads TGTGCCATCAGTGACAGGAACGTAAAAGAGCAGTACTTC.

This clone occurred once. The chain carries TRBV4-1 and TRBJ1-1, with a tentative D call TRBD1 (6 bases). The length of the CDR3 is 17 residues. Deletions cut 1 base from V and 6 bases from J, with 21 bases between. Looked up from germline, CDR1 is MGHRA and CDR2 is YSYEKL. The CDR3 region is CASSQAPTAGGQAEAFF. The CDR3 DNA reads TGCGCCAGCAGCCAAGCCCCGACCGCCGGGGGGCAGGCTGAAGCTTTCTTT.

This rearrangement joins TRBV27 to TRBJ1-1; D unresolved. Germline V CDR1 and CDR2: MNHEY, SMNVEV (reference sequence). Trimming shortened V by 2 bases and J by 4 bases, and 11 bases separated the two germline ends. This CDR3 contains 14 residues. The CDR3 nucleotides read TGTGCCAGCAGTTTAGAAGGGAGAGGCACTGAAGCTTTCTTT. Translated: CASSLEGRGTEAFF.

This chain joins TRBV4-3 and TRBJ2-7; D is perhaps TRBD2 (6 bases). The CDR3 covers 13 residues. Germline CDR1 is LGHNA and CDR2 is YSLEER. V was shortened by 3 bases and J by 5 bases, with 11 bases between the two germline ends. The CDR3 spells CASSQAGGNEQYF. DNA of the CDR3: TGCGCCAGCAGCCAGGCTGGGGGGAACGAGCAGTACTTC.

The chain employs TRBV2 and TRBJ1-1, with D unclear. CDR3 length equals 14 residues. Trimming shortened V by 5 bases and J by 1 base, and 11 bases separated the two germline ends. Germline V gene lookup returns CDR1 SNHLY and CDR2 FYNNEI. The CDR3: CASSQTRQNTEAFF. CDR3 DNA: TGTGCCAGCAGTCAAACGCGACAGAACACTGAAGCTTTCTTT. The entire variable domain, with the rest obtained from reference TRBV2 and TRBJ1-1, is as follows: EPEVTQTPSHQVTQMGQEVILRCVPISNHLYFYWYRQILGQKVEFLVSFYNNEISEKSEIFDDQFSVERPDGSNFTLKIRSTKLEDSAMYFCASSQTRQNTEAFFGQGTRLTVV.

This clone was recorded a few times. The genes are TRBV10-3 and TRBJ1-5; D gene ambiguous. The CDR3 consists of 15 residues. The germline V gene encodes CDR1 ENHRY and CDR2 SYGVKD. Trimming cost V 3 bases and J 1 base, with 10 bases left between them. This chain's CDR3 is CAISDRVGSNQPQHF. Written as DNA, the CDR3 is TGTGCCATCAGTGACCGAGTCGGGAGCAATCAGCCCCAGCATTTT.

This chain connects TRBV11-3 to TRBJ2-7; 9 bases align to TRBD1. Trimming took 3 bases from V and 2 from J; bases not matched to a gene: 5. The germline V gene encodes CDR1 SGHNT and CDR2 YENEEA. The CDR3 sequence is 15 residues long. The CDR3 reads CASSFSGQGTYEQYF. In DNA form, the CDR3 reads TGTGCCAGCAGCTTCTCGGGACAGGGCACCTACGAGCAGTACTTC.

This chain links TRBV15 with TRBJ1-3, with D maybe TRBD1 (5 bases). Looked up from germline, CDR1 is LNHNV and CDR2 is YYDKDF (reference sequence). This CDR3 is 15 amino acids long. Trimming cost V 3 bases and J 2 bases, with 11 bases left between them. CDR3 coding DNA: TGTGCCACCAGCAGCGCGGGGGTAACTGGAAACACCATATATTTT. Protein: CATSSAGVTGNTIYF.

The chain links TRBV4-1 to TRBJ1-2; D is perhaps TRBD1 (5 bases). V was pared by 0 bases and J by 3 bases, with 14 bases between. The V gene's germline CDR1 is MGHRA and CDR2 YSYEKL. The CDR3 is 16 amino acids. The CDR3 loop reads CASSQDWGDRYYGYTF. The CDR3 region has the DNA TGCGCCAGCAGCCAAGATTGGGGGGACCGGTACTATGGCTACACCTTC.

This sequence joins TRBV5-5 and TRBJ2-5; maybe TRBD1 (5 bases). CDR1 SGHKS and CDR2 YYEKEE come from the germline V gene (reference sequence). This CDR3 is 16 amino acids long. V lost 0 bases and J 1 base, leaving 13 bases between the germline ends. The CDR3 region is CASSLDQGFSQETQYF. The CDR3 DNA reads TGTGCCAGCAGCTTGGATCAGGGCTTCTCCCAAGAGACCCAGTACTTC.

This chain links TRBV20-1 with TRBJ1-1, with 7 bases that match TRBD1. The CDR3 is made up of 13 amino acids. Germline CDR1 reads DFQATT; CDR2 reads SNEGSKA (reference sequence). V lost 3 bases and J lost 1; bases outside the gene matches: 2. The CDR3 loop reads CSASGDRNTEAFF. The CDR3 region has the DNA TGCAGTGCTAGTGGGGACAGGAACACTGAAGCTTTCTTT.

The V gene is TRBV20-1, the J gene TRBJ1-2; tentatively, D is TRBD1 (6 bases). CDR1 DFQATT and CDR2 SNEGSKA come from the germline V gene (reference sequence). Trimming removed 3 bases from V and 7 bases from J, with 15 bases in between. This CDR3 comprises 13 residues. In nucleotides, the CDR3 is TGCAGTGCTAGTCCCAGGGGAAGTGGTGGCTACACCTTC. Its protein is CSASPRGSGGYTF.

The CDR3 sequence is CASSPGQASYEQYF. The CDR3 DNA reads TGTGCCAGCTCACCGGGACAGGCCTCCTACGAGCAGTACTTC. The chain couples TRBV18 to TRBJ2-7, with 8 bases that match TRBD1. Germline lookup yields CDR1 KGHSH and CDR2 LQKENI. The V and J ends lost 3 bases and 0 bases, in that order; junction bases with no gene match: 1. This CDR3 spans 14 amino acids.

As to this clone: Other DNA sequences in this specimen translate into the identical CDR3. This chain connects TRBV9 to TRBJ2-3; 7 nucleotides agree with TRBD2. Germline values: CDR1 SGDLS, CDR2 YYNGEE. CDR3 size: 12 residues. After removal of 5 bases from V and 3 bases from J, the junction contained 0 bases not matched to a gene. CDR3 nucleotides: TGTGCCAGCAGGGGAGGGACAGATACGCAGTATTTT. This sequence encodes CASRGGTDTQYF.

V gene TRBV4-3 combines with J gene TRBJ2-1; 7 bases fit TRBD2. The CDR3 sequence is 13 residues long. The junction had 4 bases not matched to a gene; V was cut back by 4 bases and J by 7 bases. Germline loops: CDR1 LGHNA, CDR2 YSLEER. DNA for the CDR3: TGCGCCAGCAGCCCCCGAGCGGGGAATGAGCAGTTCTTC. Protein sequence: CASSPRAGNEQFF.

The V gene is TRBV6-6, the J gene TRBJ1-1, with D unresolved. Trimming cost V 2 bases and J 0 bases, with 7 bases left between them. Germline V gives CDR1 MNHNY, CDR2 SVGAGI (reference sequence). This CDR3 has 14 residues. This CDR3 reads CASSYAAMNTEAFF. In DNA form, the CDR3 reads TGTGCCAGCAGTTACGCAGCGATGAACACTGAAGCTTTCTTT.

This chain joins TRBV2 and TRBJ2-1; 8 positions match TRBD1. CDR1 is SNHLY, CDR2 FYNNEI, per germline. Trimming took 7 bases from V and 5 from J; bases not matched to a gene: 10. There are 15 residues in the CDR3. CDR3 region: CASISGQVGNNEQFF. CDR3 bases: TGTGCCAGCATCTCGGGACAGGTGGGAAACAATGAGCAGTTCTTC.

The chain is built from TRBV5-1 and TRBJ1-2; 8 nucleotides line up with TRBD1. This CDR3 has 14 amino acids. Germline CDR1 is SGHRS and CDR2 is YFSETQ. Germline trimming cut 1 base from V and 7 bases from J; bases unmatched to any gene: 6. The CDR3 DNA follows: TGCGCCAGCAGCTTGTATGCAGGGGGCATTGGCTACACCTTC. Protein: CASSLYAGGIGYTF.

This clone has a single count. This chain links TRBV7-2 with TRBJ1-1; D ambiguous. The CDR3 covers 15 residues. Trimming took off 1 base at V and 1 base at J, with 10 bases between the two ends. Germline loops: CDR1 SGHTA, CDR2 FQGNSA. The CDR3 DNA follows: TGTGCCAGCAGCTTAGGGCAGATGAAGAACACTGAAGCTTTCTTT. Translation: CASSLGQMKNTEAFF.

The count of this clone is one. This chain joins TRBV15 and TRBJ2-1, with 9 bases lining up with TRBD2. The length of the CDR3 is 17 residues. The V segment lost 2 bases and the J segment 0 bases; nucleotides outside the gene matches: 5. Germline lookup yields CDR1 LNHNV and CDR2 YYDKDF (reference sequence). The CDR3 DNA follows: TGTGCCACCAGCAGAAATAGCGGGGGCAGCTCCTACAATGAGCAGTTCTTC. This gives the protein CATSRNSGGSSYNEQFF.

The chain carries TRBV2 and TRBJ2-3; D might be TRBD2 (6 bases). There are 15 residues in the CDR3. The V end lost 0 bases, the J end lost 5 bases, and 12 bases lay between the germline ends. Germline V gene lookup returns CDR1 SNHLY and CDR2 FYNNEI. The CDR3 region is CASSEAAGYIDTQYF. The CDR3 DNA reads as TGTGCCAGCAGTGAAGCTGCGGGATATATAGATACGCAGTATTTT.

J is TRBJ1-4 and V is TRBV14, with TRBD1 matching over 7 bases. V was clipped by 3 bases and J by 0 bases; unmatched bases: 1. The CDR3 totals 15 residues. Per germline, CDR1 SGHDN and CDR2 FVKESK. The CDR3 here is CASSQGQTTNEKLFF. The CDR3 DNA follows: TGTGCCAGCAGCCAGGGACAGACAACTAATGAAAAACTGTTTTTT.

The chain is built from TRBV7-9 and TRBJ1-2, with 8 bases identical to TRBD1. CDR3 length: 15 residues. The trim removed 0 bases at V and 6 bases at J, leaving 6 bases unmatched. Germline CDR1 SEHNR, CDR2 FQNEAQ (reference sequence). The DNA of the CDR3 is TGTGCCAGCAGCTTAGCCCCGGGACAGGCTAATGGCTACACCTTC. This sequence encodes CASSLAPGQANGYTF.

A single count supports this clone. Other DNA sequences in the same sample also yield this CDR3. The genes are TRBV10-3 and TRBJ1-1; 7 bases line up with TRBD1. Germline V CDR1 and CDR2: ENHRY, SYGVKD. V gave up 5 bases and J gave up 1 base; unmatched junction bases: 1. The CDR3 loop spans 13 amino acids. The CDR3 DNA reads TGTGCCATCAGTCGACAGGGGAACACTGAAGCTTTCTTT. It yields the protein CAISRQGNTEAFF.

The gene calls are TRBV7-9 and TRBJ1-5; D is unclear. This CDR3 comprises 13 residues. CDR1 is SEHNR, CDR2 FQNEAQ, per germline (reference sequence). Between the trimmed V and J ends, which lost 5 bases and 6 bases, there was a span of 11 bases. The CDR3 spells CASSAVGFQPQHF. CDR3 coding DNA: TGTGCCAGCAGCGCGGTTGGGTTTCAGCCCCAGCATTTT.